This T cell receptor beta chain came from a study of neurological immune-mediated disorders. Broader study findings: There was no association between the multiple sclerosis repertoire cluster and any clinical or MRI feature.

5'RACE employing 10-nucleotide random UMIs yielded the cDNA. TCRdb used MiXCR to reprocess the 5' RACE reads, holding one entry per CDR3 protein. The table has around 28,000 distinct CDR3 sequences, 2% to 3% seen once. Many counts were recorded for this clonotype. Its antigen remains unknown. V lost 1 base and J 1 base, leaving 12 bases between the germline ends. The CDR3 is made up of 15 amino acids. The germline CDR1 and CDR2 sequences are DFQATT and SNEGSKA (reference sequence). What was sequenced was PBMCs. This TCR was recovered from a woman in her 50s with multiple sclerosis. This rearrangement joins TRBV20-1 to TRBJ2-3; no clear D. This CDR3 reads CSARAASSGTDTQYF. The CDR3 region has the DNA TGCAGTGCTAGAGCGGCTAGTTCTGGCACAGATACGCAGTATTTT.